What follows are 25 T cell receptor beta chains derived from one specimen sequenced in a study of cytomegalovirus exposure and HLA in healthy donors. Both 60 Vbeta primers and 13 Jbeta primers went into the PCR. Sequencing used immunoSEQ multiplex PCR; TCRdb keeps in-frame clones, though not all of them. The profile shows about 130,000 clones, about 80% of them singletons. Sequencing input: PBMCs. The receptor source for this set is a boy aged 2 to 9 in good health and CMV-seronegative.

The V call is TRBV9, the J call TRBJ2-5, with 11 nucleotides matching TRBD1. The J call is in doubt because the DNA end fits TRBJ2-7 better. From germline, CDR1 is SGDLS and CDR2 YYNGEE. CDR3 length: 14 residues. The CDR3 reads CASSPRTGGTEQYF. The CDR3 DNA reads TGTGCCAGCAGCCCTAGGACAGGGGGCACCGAGCAGTACTTC.

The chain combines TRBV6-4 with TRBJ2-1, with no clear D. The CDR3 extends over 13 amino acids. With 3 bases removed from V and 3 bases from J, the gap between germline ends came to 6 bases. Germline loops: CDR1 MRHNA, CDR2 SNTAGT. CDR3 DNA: TGTGCCAGCAGTGATACCTACTACAATGAGCAGTTCTTC. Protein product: CASSDTYYNEQFF.

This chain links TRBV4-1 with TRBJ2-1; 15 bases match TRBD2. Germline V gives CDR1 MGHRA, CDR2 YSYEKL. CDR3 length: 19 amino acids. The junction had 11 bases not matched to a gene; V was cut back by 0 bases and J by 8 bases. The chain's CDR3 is CASSQDRDRGLAGGHEQFF. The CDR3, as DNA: TGCGCCAGCAGCCAAGATCGGGACAGGGGACTAGCGGGAGGACATGAGCAGTTCTTC.

The DNA for the CDR3 is TGTGCCAGCGCAGGGGGCAGGGAGCTGTTTTTT. This codes for CASAGGRELFF. J is TRBJ2-2 and V is TRBV27; TRBD1 matches at 8 bases. Germline V gives CDR1 MNHEY, CDR2 SMNVEV (reference sequence). The V and J ends lost 8 bases and 9 bases, in that order; junction bases with no gene match: 2. The CDR3 runs 11 residues.

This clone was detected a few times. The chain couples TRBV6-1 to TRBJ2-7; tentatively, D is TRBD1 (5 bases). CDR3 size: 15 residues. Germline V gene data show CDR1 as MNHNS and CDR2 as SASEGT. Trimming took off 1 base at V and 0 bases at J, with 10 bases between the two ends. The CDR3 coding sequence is TGTGCCAGCAGTGAAGGAAGGGGCCCCTCCTACGAGCAGTACGTC. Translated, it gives CASSEGRGPSYEQYV.

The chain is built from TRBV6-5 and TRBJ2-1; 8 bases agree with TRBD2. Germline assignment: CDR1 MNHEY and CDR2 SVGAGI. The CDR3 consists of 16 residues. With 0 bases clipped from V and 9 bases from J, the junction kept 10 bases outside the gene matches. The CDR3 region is CASSYSPAGVLCEQFF. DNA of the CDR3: TGTGCCAGCAGTTACTCTCCAGCGGGGGTGCTCTGTGAGCAGTTCTTC.

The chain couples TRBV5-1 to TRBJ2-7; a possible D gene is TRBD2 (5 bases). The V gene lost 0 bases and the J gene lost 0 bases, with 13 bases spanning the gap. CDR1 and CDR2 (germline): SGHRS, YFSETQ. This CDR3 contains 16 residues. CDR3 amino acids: CASSLAERSDSYEQYF. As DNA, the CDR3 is TGCGCCAGCAGCTTGGCGGAGCGGTCGGACTCCTACGAGCAGTACTTC. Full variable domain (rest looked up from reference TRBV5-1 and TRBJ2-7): KAGVTQTPRYLIKTRGQQVTLSCSPISGHRSVSWYQQTPGQGLQFLFEYFSETQRNKGNFPGRFSGRQFSNSRSEMNVSTLELGDSALYLCASSLAERSDSYEQYFGPGTRLTVT.

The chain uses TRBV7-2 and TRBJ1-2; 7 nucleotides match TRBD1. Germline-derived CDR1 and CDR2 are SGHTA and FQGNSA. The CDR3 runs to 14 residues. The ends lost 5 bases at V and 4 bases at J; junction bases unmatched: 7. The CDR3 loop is CASSPTGQLYGYTF. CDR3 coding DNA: TGTGCCAGCAGCCCCACGGGACAGCTCTATGGCTACACCTTC.

In DNA, the CDR3 is TGTGCCAGCAGCTTATCAGACTCTGGAAACACCATATATTTT. It is translated as CASSLSDSGNTIYF. This rearrangement joins TRBV7-8 to TRBJ1-3; no clear D gene. Germline V CDR1 and CDR2: SGHVS, FQNEAQ. Trimming pared 2 bases from V and 0 bases from J, leaving 5 bases between. There are 14 residues in the CDR3.

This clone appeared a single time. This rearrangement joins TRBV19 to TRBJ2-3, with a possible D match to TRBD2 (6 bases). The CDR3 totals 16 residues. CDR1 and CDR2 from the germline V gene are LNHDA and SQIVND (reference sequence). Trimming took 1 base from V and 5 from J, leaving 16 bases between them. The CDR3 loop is CASSIGEGGGGDTQYF. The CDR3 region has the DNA TGTGCCAGTAGTATAGGTGAGGGAGGAGGTGGAGATACGCAGTATTTT.

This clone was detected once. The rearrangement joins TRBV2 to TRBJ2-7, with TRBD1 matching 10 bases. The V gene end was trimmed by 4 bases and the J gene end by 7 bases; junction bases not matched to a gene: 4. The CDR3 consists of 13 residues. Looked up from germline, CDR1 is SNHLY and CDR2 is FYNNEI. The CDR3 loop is CASSGQGAGEQYF. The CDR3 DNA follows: TGTGCCAGCAGTGGACAGGGGGCAGGAGAGCAGTACTTC.

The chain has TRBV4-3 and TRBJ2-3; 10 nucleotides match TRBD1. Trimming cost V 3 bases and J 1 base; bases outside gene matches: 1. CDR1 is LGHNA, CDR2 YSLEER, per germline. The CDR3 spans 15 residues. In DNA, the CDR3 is TGCGCCAGCAGCCAGGGGACAGGGGGCACAGATACGCAGTATTTT. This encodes CASSQGTGGTDTQYF.

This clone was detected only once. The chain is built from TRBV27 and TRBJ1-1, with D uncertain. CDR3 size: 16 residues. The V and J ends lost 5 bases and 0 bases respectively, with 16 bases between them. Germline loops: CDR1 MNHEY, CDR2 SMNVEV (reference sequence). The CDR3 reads CASSPIRELMNTEAFF. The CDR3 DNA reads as TGTGCCAGCAGTCCTATTAGGGAGCTCATGAACACTGAAGCTTTCTTT.

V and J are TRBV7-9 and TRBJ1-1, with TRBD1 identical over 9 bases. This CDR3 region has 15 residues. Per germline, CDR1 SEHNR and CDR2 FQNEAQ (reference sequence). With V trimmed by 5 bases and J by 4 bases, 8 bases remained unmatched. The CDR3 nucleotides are TGTGCCAGCAGCCAAGGGGACAGGGCGGGCACTGAAGCTTTCTTT. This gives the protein CASSQGDRAGTEAFF.

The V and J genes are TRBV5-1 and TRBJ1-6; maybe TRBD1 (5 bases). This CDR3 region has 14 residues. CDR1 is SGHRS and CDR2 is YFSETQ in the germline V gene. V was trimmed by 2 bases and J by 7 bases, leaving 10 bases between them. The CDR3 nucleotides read TGCGCCAGCAGCTTAACAGGAGCGAATTCACCCCTCCACTTT. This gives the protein CASSLTGANSPLHF. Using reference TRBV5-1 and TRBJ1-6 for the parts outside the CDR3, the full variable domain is KAGVTQTPRYLIKTRGQQVTLSCSPISGHRSVSWYQQTPGQGLQFLFEYFSETQRNKGNFPGRFSGRQFSNSRSEMNVSTLELGDSALYLCASSLTGANSPLHFGNGTRLTVT.

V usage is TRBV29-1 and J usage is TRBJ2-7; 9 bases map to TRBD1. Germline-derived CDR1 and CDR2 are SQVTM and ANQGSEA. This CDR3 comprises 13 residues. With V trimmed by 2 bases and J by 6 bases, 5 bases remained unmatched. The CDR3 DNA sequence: TGCAGCGTTGAACCGGGACAGGGACTCGAGCAGTACTTC. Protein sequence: CSVEPGQGLEQYF.

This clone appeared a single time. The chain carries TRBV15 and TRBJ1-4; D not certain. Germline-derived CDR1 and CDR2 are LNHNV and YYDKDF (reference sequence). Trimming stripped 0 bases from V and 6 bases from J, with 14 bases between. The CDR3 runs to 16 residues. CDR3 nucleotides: TGTGCCACCAGCAGAGATCTTGCGGGATGGGATGAAAAACTGTTTTTT. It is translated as CATSRDLAGWDEKLFF.

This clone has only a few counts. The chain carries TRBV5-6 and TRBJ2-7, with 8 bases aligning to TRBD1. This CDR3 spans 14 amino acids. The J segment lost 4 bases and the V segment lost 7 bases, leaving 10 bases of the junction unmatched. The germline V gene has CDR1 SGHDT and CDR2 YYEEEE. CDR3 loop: CASSTGTGQYEQYF. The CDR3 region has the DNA TGTGCCAGCTCAACCGGGACAGGCCAATACGAGCAGTACTTC.

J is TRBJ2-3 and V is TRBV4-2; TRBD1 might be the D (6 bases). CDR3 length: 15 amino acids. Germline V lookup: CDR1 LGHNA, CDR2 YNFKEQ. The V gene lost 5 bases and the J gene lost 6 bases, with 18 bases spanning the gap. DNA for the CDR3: TGTGCCAGCAGCACTTACGGGACAAGTGCCGATACGCAGTATTTT. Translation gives CASSTYGTSADTQYF.

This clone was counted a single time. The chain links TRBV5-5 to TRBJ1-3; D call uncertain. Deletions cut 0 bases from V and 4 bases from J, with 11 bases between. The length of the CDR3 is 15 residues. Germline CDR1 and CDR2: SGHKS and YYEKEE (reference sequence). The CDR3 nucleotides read TGTGCCAGCAGCTTGGCACCCCGCCAGGGAAACACCATATATTTT. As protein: CASSLAPRQGNTIYF.

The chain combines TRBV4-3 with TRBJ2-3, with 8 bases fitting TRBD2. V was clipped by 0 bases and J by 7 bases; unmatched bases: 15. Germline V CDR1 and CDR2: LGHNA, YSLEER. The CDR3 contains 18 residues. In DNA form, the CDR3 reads TGCGCCAGCAGCCAAGAGGCTGCAGGGGCGGGGGGAGGGAATACGCAGTATTTT. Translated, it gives CASSQEAAGAGGGNTQYF.

In nucleotides, the CDR3 is TGTGCCAGCAGTCCGTATACAGGGGCTGTTCAGCCCCAGCATTTT. Encoded protein: CASSPYTGAVQPQHF. The V gene is TRBV27, the J gene TRBJ1-5; TRBD1 matches at 7 bases. Germline CDR1 is MNHEY and CDR2 is SMNVEV (reference sequence). With V trimmed by 5 bases and J by 6 bases, 10 bases remained unmatched. This CDR3 region has 15 residues.

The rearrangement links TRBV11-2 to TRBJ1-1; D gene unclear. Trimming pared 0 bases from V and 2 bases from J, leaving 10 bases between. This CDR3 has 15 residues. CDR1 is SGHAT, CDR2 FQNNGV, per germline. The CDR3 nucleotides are TGTGCCAGCAGCTTAGAGAGTAGGAGCAACACTGAAGCTTTCTTT. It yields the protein CASSLESRSNTEAFF.

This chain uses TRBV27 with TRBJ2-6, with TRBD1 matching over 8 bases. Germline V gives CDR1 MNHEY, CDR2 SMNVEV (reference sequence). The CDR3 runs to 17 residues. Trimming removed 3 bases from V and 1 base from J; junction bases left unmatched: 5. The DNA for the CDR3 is TGTGCCAGCAGTTTTTTTCAGGGGGCTTCTGGGGCCAACGTCCTGACTTTC. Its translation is CASSFFQGASGANVLTF.

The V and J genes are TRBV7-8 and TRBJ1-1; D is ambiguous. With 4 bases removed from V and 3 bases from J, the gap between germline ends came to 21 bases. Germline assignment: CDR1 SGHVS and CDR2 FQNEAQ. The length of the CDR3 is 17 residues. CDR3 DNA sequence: TGTGCCAGCAGCTCCCTAAGGGTATTAAGGAGGGACACTGAAGCTTTCTTT. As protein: CASSSLRVLRRDTEAFF.